The 7 T cell receptor beta chains below come from one sample, sequenced in a study of blood T cell repertoires in COVID-19. Sequenced by immunoSEQ multiplex PCR; TCRdb stores in-frame clones only, minus some. The data hold about 340,000 clones, with approximately 91% observed a single time. Sample: peripheral blood. The receptors derive from a woman aged 65 to 85 with COVID-19, enrolled during active disease.

The chain employs TRBV9 and TRBJ1-1, with D possibly matching TRBD1 (5 bases). The ends were cut back, 0 bases at V and 0 bases at J, with 9 bases in the middle. This CDR3 has 15 residues. Germline assignment: CDR1 SGDLS and CDR2 YYNGEE. CDR3 sequence (DNA): TGTGCCAGCAGCGTAGAGCAGGGCCTGAACACTGAAGCTTTCTTT. This codes for CASSVEQGLNTEAFF.

This chain joins TRBV12-3 or TRBV12-4 and TRBJ1-5, with TRBD1 as a possible D gene (5 bases). This CDR3 is 13 amino acids long. V shed 7 bases and J shed 5 bases, with 12 bases lying between them. CDR3 sequence: CASTRWGDQPQHF. As DNA, the CDR3 is TGTGCCAGCACCCGCTGGGGGGATCAGCCCCAGCATTTT.

About this clone: The same CDR3 also results from other DNA sequences found in this sample. The chain links TRBV5-1 to TRBJ1-1, with TRBD1 as a possible D gene (5 bases). This CDR3 contains 14 residues. Trimming left V 0 bases short and J 4 bases short, with 10 bases between. In germline, CDR1 is SGHRS, CDR2 YFSETQ. CDR3 coding DNA: TGCGCCAGCAGCTTGGACCCGGGGGGCACTGAAGCTTTCTTT. Its protein product is CASSLDPGGTEAFF.

The rearrangement links TRBV10-2 to TRBJ2-3; maybe TRBD2 (5 bases). V was cut by 2 bases and J by 4 bases, with 7 bases left in between. Germline assignment: CDR1 WSHSY and CDR2 SAAADI. The CDR3 loop spans 13 amino acids. DNA for the CDR3: TGCGCCAGCAGTGAGACGGGGTCAGATACGCAGTATTTT. It codes for CASSETGSDTQYF.

The gene calls are TRBV6-5 and TRBJ1-2; D gene uncertain. This CDR3 region has 14 residues. Per the germline V gene, CDR1 is MNHEY and CDR2 is SVGAGI. V was pared by 10 bases and J by 3 bases, with 18 bases between. CDR3 sequence (DNA): TGTGCCATCCTTGACTTGGAGGGAGACTATGGCTACACCTTC. It codes for CAILDLEGDYGYTF.

The gene calls are TRBV5-8 and TRBJ2-7; 9 nucleotides line up with TRBD1. The CDR3 spans 14 residues. V gave up 5 bases and J gave up 2 bases; unmatched junction bases: 5. The germline V gene encodes CDR1 SGHTS and CDR2 YDEGEE. The CDR3 here is CASRYRTGAYEQYF. The CDR3 bases are TGTGCCAGCAGGTACCGGACAGGGGCCTACGAGCAGTACTTC.

Only one count was recorded for this clone. The chain is built from TRBV7-2 and TRBJ2-3, with TRBD1 matching 8 bases. V gave up 3 bases and J gave up 6 bases; unmatched junction bases: 2. There are 13 residues in the CDR3. Germline V gene data show CDR1 as SGHTA and CDR2 as FQGNSA. The CDR3 nucleotides are TGTGCCAGCAGCTTCCAGGGGGCGGATACGCAGTATTTT. This codes for CASSFQGADTQYF.